A selection of T cell receptor beta chains follows, all from one sample in a study of cytomegalovirus exposure and HLA in healthy donors. Measured with immunoSEQ multiplex PCR; TCRdb has only the in-frame clones, and not every one. The sample has around 120,000 clones. The sample consisted of PBMCs. Receptor source: a man aged 45-60 years in good health and CMV-seronegative. Each CDR3 is given with its conserved first and last residue. Each record gives: D gene, V gene, J gene, CDR3 protein, CDR3 DNA. The D gene is left open where the match is weak.

TRBD1	TRBV7-2	TRBJ1-1	CASSFTGTENTEAFF	TGTGCCAGCAGCTTCACCGGGACAGAGAACACTGAAGCTTTCTTT
NA	TRBV5-6	TRBJ2-3	CASRSGSWGTDTQYF	TGTGCCAGCAGAAGCGGTTCGTGGGGCACAGATACGCAGTATTTT
NA	TRBV30	TRBJ1-1	CAWNWIPGMNTEAFF	TGTGCCTGGAATTGGATACCAGGGATGAACACTGAAGCTTTCTTT
NA	TRBV7-9	TRBJ2-7	CASSLISEQYF	TGTGCCAGCAGCTTAATCTCCGAGCAGTACTTC
TRBD1	TRBV2	TRBJ2-7	CASSEQLGTGPNEQYF	TGTGCCAGCAGTGAACAGCTCGGGACAGGGCCCAACGAGCAGTACTTC
TRBD1	TRBV4-3	TRBJ2-7	CASSPGTDFYEQYF	TGCGCCAGCAGCCCAGGGACAGACTTCTACGAGCAGTACTTC
NA	TRBV5-6	TRBJ2-2	CASSPYPTGELFF	TGTGCCAGCAGCCCCTACCCCACCGGGGAGCTGTTTTTT
NA	TRBV15	TRBJ2-2	CATSRGRHTDTGELFF	TGTGCCACCAGCCGAGGCAGGCACACGGACACCGGGGAGCTGTTTTTT
TRBD2	TRBV4-2	TRBJ2-1	CASSQDGVSGRGHNEQFF	TGTGCCAGCAGCCAAGATGGTGTAAGCGGGAGGGGCCACAATGAGCAGTTCTTC
TRBD2	TRBV4-1	TRBJ2-1	CASSQSSGRGEQFF	TGCGCCAGCAGCCAGTCTAGCGGGAGGGGTGAGCAGTTCTTC
NA	TRBV28	TRBJ1-2	CASSSGGGGYGYTF	TGTGCCAGCAGTTCCGGGGGCGGGGGCTATGGCTACACCTTC
NA	TRBV6-5	TRBJ1-1	CASSRTRGEFRAFF	TGTGCCAGCAGTCGTACCCGGGGAGAATTTCGGGCTTTCTTT
NA	TRBV5-4	TRBJ2-5	CATRQGRETQYF	TGTGCCACCCGGCAGGGGCGGGAGACCCAGTACTTC
TRBD1	TRBV5-6	TRBJ2-7	CASSFRTGRYYEQYF	TGTGCCAGCAGCTTTCGGACAGGCCGTTACTACGAGCAGTACTTC
NA	TRBV13	TRBJ1-4	CASSLAGFSEKLFF	TGTGCCAGCAGCTTGGCAGGGTTCAGTGAAAAACTGTTTTTT
NA	TRBV5-5	TRBJ2-7	CASSLRGGPYEQYF	TGTGCCAGCAGCTTGAGAGGGGGACCCTACGAGCAGTACTTC
TRBD2	TRBV7-3	TRBJ2-7	CASSHGPGLASEQYF	TGTGCCAGCAGCCACGGACCGGGACTAGCCTCCGAGCAGTACTTC
TRBD1	TRBV5-1	TRBJ1-4	CASSKDRDNEKLFF	TGCGCCAGCAGCAAGGACAGGGACAATGAAAAACTGTTTTTT
NA	TRBV5-1	TRBJ2-7	CASSLEPGVAEQYF	TGCGCCAGCAGCTTGGAACCGGGAGTGGCCGAGCAGTACTTC
NA	TRBV7-9	TRBJ1-2	CASSFVRQLPTYGYTF	TGTGCCAGCAGCTTCGTGCGACAGCTCCCGACGTATGGCTACACCTTC
NA	TRBV7-3	TRBJ2-5	CASSPGSGETQYF	TGTGCCAGCAGCCCCGGGAGCGGGGAGACCCAGTACTTC
NA	TRBV7-9	TRBJ2-1	CASTQTRGVENEQFF	TGTGCCAGCACCCAGACTAGGGGTGTTGAAAATGAGCAGTTCTTC
TRBD2	TRBV18	TRBJ2-7	CASSLAQLAGGTYEQYF	TGTGCCAGCTCACTCGCCCAGCTGGCGGGAGGGACCTACGAGCAGTACTTC
NA	TRBV5-1	TRBJ1-4	CASSPGDSTNEKLFF	TGCGCCAGCAGCCCGGGGGACTCAACTAATGAAAAACTGTTTTTT
NA	TRBV27	TRBJ1-5	CASSGGGRQPQHF	TGTGCCAGCAGTGGGGGGGGGCGGCAGCCCCAGCATTTT
NA	TRBV15	TRBJ1-3	CATSREVRRTTGNTIYF	TGTGCCACCAGCAGAGAGGTGAGAAGGACAACTGGAAACACCATATATTTT
TRBD2	TRBV6-5	TRBJ2-7	CASSSTSGRFEQYF	TGTGCCAGCAGTTCGACTAGCGGGAGGTTCGAGCAGTACTTC
NA	TRBV10-3	TRBJ1-2	CAIRGGNYGYTF	TGTGCCATCAGGGGAGGGAATTATGGCTACACCTTC
TRBD1	TRBV4-3	TRBJ2-2	CASSQRPPYRGLIGELFF	TGCGCCAGCAGCCAAAGGCCCCCTTACAGGGGGCTAATCGGGGAGCTGTTTTTT
TRBD1	TRBV29-1	TRBJ1-2	CSVRDSLNTNYGYTF	TGCAGCGTACGGGACAGCCTAAACACTAACTATGGCTACACCTTC